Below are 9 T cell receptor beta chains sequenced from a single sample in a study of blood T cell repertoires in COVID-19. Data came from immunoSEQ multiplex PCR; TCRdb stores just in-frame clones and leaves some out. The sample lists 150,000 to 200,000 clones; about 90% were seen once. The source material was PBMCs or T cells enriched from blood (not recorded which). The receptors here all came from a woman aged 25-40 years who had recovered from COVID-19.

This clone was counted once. This chain's CDR3 is CASSVELSSGKFTDTQYF. DNA of the CDR3: TGTGCCAGCAGCGTAGAGCTTAGCAGCGGGAAATTCACAGATACGCAGTATTTT. The rearrangement links TRBV9 to TRBJ2-3, with 7 positions matching TRBD2. CDR3 length equals 18 residues. The V and J ends lost 0 bases and 2 bases, in that order; junction bases with no gene match: 12. Germline V gives CDR1 SGDLS, CDR2 YYNGEE.

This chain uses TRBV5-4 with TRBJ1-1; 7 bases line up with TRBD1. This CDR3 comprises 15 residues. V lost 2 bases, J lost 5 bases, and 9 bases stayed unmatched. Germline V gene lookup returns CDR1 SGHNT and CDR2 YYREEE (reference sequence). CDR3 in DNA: TGTGCCAGCAGCTTTCCGGACAGGTCGGGAACTGAAGCTTTCTTT. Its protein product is CASSFPDRSGTEAFF.

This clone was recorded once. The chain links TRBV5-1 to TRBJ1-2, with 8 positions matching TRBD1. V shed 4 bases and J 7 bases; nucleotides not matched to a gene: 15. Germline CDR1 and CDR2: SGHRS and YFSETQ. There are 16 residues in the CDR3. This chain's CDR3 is CASSRTGSGVRAGYTF. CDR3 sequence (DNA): TGCGCCAGCAGCCGGACAGGGAGCGGGGTCAGAGCTGGCTACACCTTC.

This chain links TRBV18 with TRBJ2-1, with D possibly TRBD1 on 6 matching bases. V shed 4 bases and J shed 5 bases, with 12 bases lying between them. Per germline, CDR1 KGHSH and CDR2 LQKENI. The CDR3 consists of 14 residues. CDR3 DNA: TGTGCCAGCTCACGGGAACACAGGGACAATGAGCAGTTCTTC. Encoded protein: CASSREHRDNEQFF.

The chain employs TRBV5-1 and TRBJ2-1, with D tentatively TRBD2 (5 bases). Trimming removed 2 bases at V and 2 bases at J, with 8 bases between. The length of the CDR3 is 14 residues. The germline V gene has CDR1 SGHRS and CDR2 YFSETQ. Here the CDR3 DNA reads TGCGCCAGCAGCTTACTAGGGACCTACAATGAGCAGTTCTTC. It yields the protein CASSLLGTYNEQFF. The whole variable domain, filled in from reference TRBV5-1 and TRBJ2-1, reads KAGVTQTPRYLIKTRGQQVTLSCSPISGHRSVSWYQQTPGQGLQFLFEYFSETQRNKGNFPGRFSGRQFSNSRSEMNVSTLELGDSALYLCASSLLGTYNEQFFGPGTRLTVL.

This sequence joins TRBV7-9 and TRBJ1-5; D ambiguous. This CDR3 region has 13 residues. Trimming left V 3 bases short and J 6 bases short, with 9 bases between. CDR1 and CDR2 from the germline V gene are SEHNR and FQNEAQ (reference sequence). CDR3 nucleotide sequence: TGTGCCAGCAGCTTGGAGGGTCCTCAGCCCCAGCATTTT. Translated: CASSLEGPQPQHF.

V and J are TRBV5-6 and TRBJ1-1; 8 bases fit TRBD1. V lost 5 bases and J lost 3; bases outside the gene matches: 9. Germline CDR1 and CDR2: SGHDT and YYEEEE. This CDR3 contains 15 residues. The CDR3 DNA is TGTGCCAGCAGGGGACAGGAGAGAGGCGACACTGAAGCTTTCTTT. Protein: CASRGQERGDTEAFF. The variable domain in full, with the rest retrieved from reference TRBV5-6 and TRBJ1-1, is DAGVTQSPTHLIKTRGQQVTLRCSPKSGHDTVSWYQQALGQGPQFIFQYYEEEERQRGNFPDRFSGHQFPNYSSELNVNALLLGDSALYLCASRGQERGDTEAFFGQGTRLTVV.

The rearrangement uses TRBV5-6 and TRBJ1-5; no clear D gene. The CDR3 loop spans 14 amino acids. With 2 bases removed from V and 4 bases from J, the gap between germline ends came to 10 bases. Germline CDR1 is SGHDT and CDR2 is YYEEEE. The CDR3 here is CASSLIDGNQPQHF. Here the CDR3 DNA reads TGTGCCAGCAGCTTAATCGACGGGAATCAGCCCCAGCATTTT.

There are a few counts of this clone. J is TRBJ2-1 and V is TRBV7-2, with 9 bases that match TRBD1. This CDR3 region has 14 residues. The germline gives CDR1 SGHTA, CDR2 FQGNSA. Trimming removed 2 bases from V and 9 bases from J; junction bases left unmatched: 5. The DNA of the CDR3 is TGTGCCAGCAGCTTATCGGACAGGGGCGCTGAGCAGTTCTTC. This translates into CASSLSDRGAEQFF.